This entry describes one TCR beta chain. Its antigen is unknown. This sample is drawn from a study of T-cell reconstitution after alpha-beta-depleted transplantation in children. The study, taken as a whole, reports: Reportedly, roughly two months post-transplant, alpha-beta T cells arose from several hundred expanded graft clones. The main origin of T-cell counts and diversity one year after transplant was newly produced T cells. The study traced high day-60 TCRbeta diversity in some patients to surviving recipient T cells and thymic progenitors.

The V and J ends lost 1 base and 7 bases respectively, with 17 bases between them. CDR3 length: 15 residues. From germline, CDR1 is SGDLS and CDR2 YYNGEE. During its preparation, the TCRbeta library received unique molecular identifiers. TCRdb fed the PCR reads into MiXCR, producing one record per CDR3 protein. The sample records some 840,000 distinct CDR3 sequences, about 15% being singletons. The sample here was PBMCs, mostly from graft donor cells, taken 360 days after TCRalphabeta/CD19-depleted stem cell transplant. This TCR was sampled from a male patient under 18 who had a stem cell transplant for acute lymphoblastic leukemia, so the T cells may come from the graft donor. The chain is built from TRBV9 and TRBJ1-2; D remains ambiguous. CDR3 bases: TGTGCCAGCAGCGTAAATGTACAACCCAAGTCTGGCTACACCTTC. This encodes CASSVNVQPKSGYTF. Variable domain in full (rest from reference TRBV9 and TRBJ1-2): DSGVTQTPKHLITATGQRVTLRCSPRSGDLSVYWYQQSLDQGLQFLIQYYNGEERAKGNILERFSAQQFPDLHSELNLSSLELGDSALYFCASSVNVQPKSGYTFGSGTRLTVV.